This section outlines one TCR beta chain sequence together with its context. Its target is not known. These data come from a study of human T cells and chemical hapten exposure. Study overall: Small pooled library volume differences chiefly drove per-sample TCR yield variation.

Study conclusions and caveats: TCRs whose frequency exceeded 1 in 1000 remained the same following DPC sensitization.

Under the authors' procedure: The median was roughly 100,000 TCRs per sample, ranging roughly 20,000 to 690,600. TCRdb fed the 5' RACE reads into MiXCR, producing one record per CDR3 protein. In this record, the V and J calls reflect TCRdb's handling and not the investigators' own analysis. The table includes over 95,000 distinct CDR3 sequences, 19% detected once. This CDR3 region has 13 residues. The germline V gene encodes CDR1 SNHLY and CDR2 FYNNEI. Trimming took 2 bases from V and 3 from J, leaving 7 bases between them. The study extracted total RNA from unfractionated whole blood. The sequence came from a human donor in good health. This chain connects TRBV2 to TRBJ1-2; D remains unclear. CDR3 in amino acids: CASSEIVYYGYTF. In nucleotides, the CDR3 is TGTGCCAGCAGTGAAATTGTCTACTATGGCTACACCTTC.